Following are 20 T cell receptor beta chains from one sample sequenced in a study of Graves' ophthalmopathy and Graves' hyperthyroidism. RNA transcripts were the source from which TCR beta CDR3 regions were amplified. Second-round multiplex PCR came after first-round RT-PCR with HTBI primers. TCRdb reanalysed the multiplex PCR reads using MiXCR and keeps one entry per CDR3 protein. The sample carries some 1.1 million distinct CDR3 sequences, 35% to 40% recorded once. Sequenced: peripheral blood or thyroid tissue (not recorded which). These receptors all come from an adult man with Graves' hyperthyroidism.

The chain recombines TRBV25-1 with TRBJ1-1, with D possibly being TRBD1 (6 bases). The length of the CDR3 is 14 residues. Germline-derived CDR1 and CDR2 are MGHDK and SYGVNS. V was clipped by 2 bases and J by 2 bases, with 9 bases between them. The CDR3 DNA reads TGTGCCAGCAGTGAAACAGGGATCAACACTGAAGCTTTCTTT. It encodes CASSETGINTEAFF.

This clonotype was recorded at least ten times. The V and J genes are TRBV19 and TRBJ2-7; TRBD2 matches at 10 bases. V gave up 3 bases and J gave up 2 bases; unmatched junction bases: 13. The CDR3 has 18 residues. Germline V CDR1 and CDR2: LNHDA, SQIVND (reference sequence). The CDR3 spells CASSISSSGSPFAYEQYF. The CDR3 bases are TGTGCCAGTAGTATCTCGTCTAGCGGGAGCCCCTTTGCCTACGAGCAGTACTTC.

On this clonotype: The conserved final phenylalanine or tryptophan is absent from the CDR3, which likely points to a read error. The DNA is left out, because the CDR3 cannot be placed on it with certainty; the CDR3 is given as TCRdb lists it. V and J are TRBV10-3 and TRBJ1-3. The CDR3 adds up to 8 amino acids, both ends counted. Per the germline V gene, CDR1 is ENHRY and CDR2 is SYGVKD. The CDR3 region is CAISGGLA.

This clonotype was counted many times. The chain uses TRBV7-2 and TRBJ2-7, with 7 bases identical to TRBD2. The CDR3 consists of 14 residues. CDR1 and CDR2 from the germline V gene are SGHTA and FQGNSA. J was trimmed by 3 bases and V by 4 bases; bases with no gene match: 6. In DNA, the CDR3 is TGTGCCAGCAGCTCTGCGGGAGACTACTACGAGCAGTACTTC. It encodes CASSSAGDYYEQYF.

The chain links TRBV2 to TRBJ1-6; D not resolved. Germline loops: CDR1 SNHLY, CDR2 FYNNEI. The V end lost 4 bases, the J end lost 7 bases, and 11 bases lay between the germline ends. The CDR3 runs to 14 residues. CDR3 loop: CASSGHATNSPLHF. CDR3 coding DNA: TGTGCCAGCAGTGGACATGCTACAAATTCACCCCTCCACTTT. Full variable domain (remainder filled in from reference TRBV2 and TRBJ1-6): EPEVTQTPSHQVTQMGQEVILRCVPISNHLYFYWYRQILGQKVEFLVSFYNNEISEKSEIFDDQFSVERPDGSNFTLKIRSTKLEDSAMYFCASSGHATNSPLHFGNGTRLTVT.

Comment on this clonotype: The junction differs from germline at one of its ends, possibly a read error. The rearrangement joins TRBV5-6 to TRBJ1-2, with D tentatively TRBD1 (5 bases). The germline CDR1 and CDR2 sequences are SGHDT and YYEEEE. CDR3 length: 16 residues. The CDR3 sequence is CTSRTTDQGLLNGYTF. The CDR3 nucleotides are TGTACCAGCAGGACGACCGATCAGGGACTCCTAAACGGCTACACCTTC.

This clonotype has a handful of counts. This sequence joins TRBV9 and TRBJ1-6; 7 bases fit TRBD1. Germline V gives CDR1 SGDLS, CDR2 YYNGEE. This CDR3 has 15 amino acids. V gave up 4 bases and J gave up 7 bases; unmatched junction bases: 8. CDR3 bases: TGTGCCAGCAGCCAAGATCCAGGGGGGAATTCACCCCTCCACTTT. Encoded protein: CASSQDPGGNSPLHF.

V is TRBV7-8 and J is TRBJ2-2; 11 positions match TRBD2. V dropped 1 base and J dropped 8; count of bases not matched to a gene: 6. Per germline, CDR1 SGHVS and CDR2 FQNEAQ. The CDR3 consists of 16 residues. CDR3 sequence reads: CASSLGLAGFIGELFF. The CDR3 nucleotides are TGTGCCAGCAGCTTAGGACTAGCGGGATTCATAGGGGAGCTGTTTTTT.

V and J are TRBV28 and TRBJ1-5; D unresolved. The CDR3 contains 12 residues. The ends were cut back, 6 bases at V and 5 bases at J, with 8 bases in the middle. The germline CDR1 and CDR2 sequences are MDHEN and SYDVKM. In DNA form, the CDR3 reads TGTGCCAGCAGCGTCTCTTATCAGCCCCAGCATTTT. Amino acids: CASSVSYQPQHF.

This clonotype was seen many times. V usage is TRBV24-1 and J usage is TRBJ2-2, with TRBD2 as a possible D gene (6 bases). This CDR3 region has 16 residues. V gave up 1 base and J gave up 3 bases, with 11 bases separating them. Germline V gene sequence: CDR1 KGHDR, CDR2 SFDVKD. For the CDR3, the DNA is TGTGCCACCAGTGATTTAGGGGACTTCGACACCGGGGAGCTGTTTTTT. Amino acids: CATSDLGDFDTGELFF.

This clonotype showed up just a few times. This may arise from a read error, as a much more abundant clone is one base away. V is TRBV12-3 or TRBV12-4 and J is TRBJ1-1; no definite D call. The CDR3 loop spans 11 amino acids. The CDR3 sequence: CTSTLRTEAFF. In nucleotides, the CDR3 is TGTACCAGCACCCTGCGGACTGAAGCTTTCTTT.

The chain links TRBV19 to TRBJ1-1, with D possibly matching TRBD1 (6 bases). V was pared by 8 bases and J by 8 bases, with 30 bases between. Germline loops: CDR1 LNHDA, CDR2 SQIVND (reference sequence). This CDR3 has 17 amino acids. As DNA, the CDR3 is TGTGCCAGTGGGACCCCCAGGGACATAGGGGGGACGCGCGAAGCTTTCTTT. Protein sequence: CASGTPRDIGGTREAFF.

Of note for this clonotype: Since a much larger clone is just one base distant, this may be a read error. Since the CDR3 does not end with the conserved phenylalanine or tryptophan, this likely comes from a read error. The J gene is TRBJ1-2, the V gene TRBV29-1; 7 bases align to TRBD1. The germline gives CDR1 SQVTM, CDR2 ANQGSEA. The CDR3 covers 14 residues. The trim removed 7 bases at V and 6 bases at J, leaving 14 bases unmatched. Written as DNA, the CDR3 is TGCAGCGACGCAATAGGGGGCTCGGTCCATGGCTACACCTCC. Translating it yields CSDAIGGSVHGYTS.

This chain links TRBV19 with TRBJ2-5; maybe TRBD2 (6 bases). V shed 0 bases and J shed 3 bases, with 14 bases lying between them. The V gene's germline CDR1 is LNHDA and CDR2 SQIVND (reference sequence). This CDR3 has 16 residues. The CDR3 DNA follows: TGTGCCAGTAGTATAGATCTAGAGCGGACTAAAGAGACCCAGTACTTC. Translated: CASSIDLERTKETQYF.

A single count supports this clonotype. The chain carries TRBV7-2 and TRBJ2-3; TRBD2 matches at 9 bases. Trimming took 1 base from V and 2 from J; bases not matched to a gene: 4. The CDR3 is 16 residues long. Germline V gene lookup returns CDR1 SGHTA and CDR2 FQGNSA. The CDR3 bases are TGTGCCAGCAGCTTAGGTACTAGCGGGCTCACAGATACGCAGTATTTT. Translation: CASSLGTSGLTDTQYF.

This clonotype was recorded once. A much more abundant neighbour one base away suggests this may be a read error. The J gene is TRBJ2-5, the V gene TRBV25-1, with TRBD1 matching over 8 bases. The V gene's germline CDR1 is MGHDK and CDR2 SYGVNS. This CDR3 is 16 amino acids long. The CDR3 nucleotides are TGTGCCAGCAGTCCAAACAGGGGGAAAGGGCAAGAGACCCGGTACTTC. Translating gives CASSPNRGKGQETRYF.

The chain links TRBV10-3 to TRBJ2-7; D is tentatively TRBD1 or TRBD2 (5 bases each). Per the germline V gene, CDR1 is ENHRY and CDR2 is SYGVKD. V gave up 10 bases and J gave up 2 bases, with 12 bases separating them. The CDR3 runs to 12 residues. The chain's CDR3 is CATGWDPYEQYF. In DNA, the CDR3 is TGTGCCACCGGGTGGGACCCCTACGAGCAGTACTTC.

This clonotype was seen a single time. The chain uses TRBV7-3 and TRBJ2-7, with D perhaps matching TRBD2 (5 bases). There are 17 residues in the CDR3. V shed 5 bases and J shed 4 bases, with 24 bases lying between them. CDR1 and CDR2 from the germline V gene are SGHTA and FQGTGA. DNA for the CDR3: TGTGCCAGCAGCCCCGGATTCGGACTCAACGATCGGTACGAGCAGTACTTC. Encoded protein: CASSPGFGLNDRYEQYF.

Many counts were recorded for this clonotype. The chain recombines TRBV7-2 with TRBJ2-7; a weak D match, TRBD2 (6 bases). V gave up 6 bases and J gave up 3 bases, with 21 bases separating them. The V gene's germline CDR1 is SGHTA and CDR2 FQGNSA. This CDR3 is built from 16 residues. The DNA of the CDR3 is TGTGCCAGCAGTTCACAATCAGCGGGCGCGTTCTACGAGCAGTACTTC. This codes for CASSSQSAGAFYEQYF.

Ten or more counts support this clonotype. The CDR3 loop reads CASSILEREAFF. CDR3 sequence (DNA): TGTGCCAGTAGTATCTTGGAGCGCGAAGCTTTCTTT. The genes are TRBV19 and TRBJ1-1; D gene uncertain. Germline CDR1 and CDR2: LNHDA and SQIVND (reference sequence). The CDR3 sequence is 12 residues long. V lost 3 bases and J 8 bases, leaving 10 bases between the germline ends.